The T cell receptor beta chain described here comes from a study of cytomegalovirus exposure and HLA in healthy donors. Study-wide background: From donors who were HLA-typed, an early data release held about 85 million unique TCRs.

PCR employed 60 Vbeta and 13 Jbeta primers. Using immunoSEQ multiplex PCR, the repertoire was profiled, and TCRdb retains in-frame clones only, with some absent. This table has more than 150,000 clones, around 83% appearing once. The length of the CDR3 is 14 residues. Losses at the gene ends were 6 bases for V and 5 bases for J; bases not matched to a gene: 9. The germline gives CDR1 SNHLY, CDR2 FYNNEI. The sample comprised PBMCs. The TCR comes from a woman aged 18 to 35 in good health and CMV-seronegative. The chain has TRBV2 and TRBJ1-1; 7 nucleotides match TRBD1. CDR3 loop: CASRGDSRRTEAFF. The CDR3 coding sequence is TGTGCCAGCAGGGGGGACAGCCGACGAACTGAAGCTTTCTTT. The full variable domain, completed using reference TRBV2 and TRBJ1-1, is EPEVTQTPSHQVTQMGQEVILRCVPISNHLYFYWYRQILGQKVEFLVSFYNNEISEKSEIFDDQFSVERPDGSNFTLKIRSTKLEDSAMYFCASRGDSRRTEAFFGQGTRLTVV.